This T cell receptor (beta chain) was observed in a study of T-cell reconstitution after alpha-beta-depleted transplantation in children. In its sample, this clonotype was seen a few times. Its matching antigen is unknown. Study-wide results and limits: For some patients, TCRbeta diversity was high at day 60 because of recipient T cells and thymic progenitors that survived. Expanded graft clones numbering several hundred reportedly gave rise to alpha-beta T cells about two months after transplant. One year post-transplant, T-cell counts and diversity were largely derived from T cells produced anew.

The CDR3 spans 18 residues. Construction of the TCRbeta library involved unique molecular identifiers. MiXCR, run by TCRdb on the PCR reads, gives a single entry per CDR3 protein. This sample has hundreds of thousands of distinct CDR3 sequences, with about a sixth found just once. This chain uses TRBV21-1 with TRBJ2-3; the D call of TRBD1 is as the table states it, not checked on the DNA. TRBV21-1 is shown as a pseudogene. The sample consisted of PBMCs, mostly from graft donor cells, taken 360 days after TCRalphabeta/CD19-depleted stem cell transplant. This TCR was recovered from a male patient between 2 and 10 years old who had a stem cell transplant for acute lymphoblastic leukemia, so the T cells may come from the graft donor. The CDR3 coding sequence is TGTGCCAGCAGCAAAGCACCGGGAGCCCCCGTCGCCACAGATACGCAGTATTTT. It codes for CASSKAPGAPVATDTQYF.